These 18 T cell receptor beta chains were sequenced from one sample in a study of blood T cell repertoires in COVID-19. Method: immunoSEQ multiplex PCR; TCRdb's copy keeps in-frame clones and lacks some. The sample lists tens of thousands of clones, roughly four fifths seen once, with approximately 8.9% in the top ten. Sequencing was performed on peripheral blood. These receptors all come from a man of 80 years or more with COVID-19, enrolled during active disease.

This clone was picked up one time. The chain couples TRBV19 to TRBJ1-1; D remains ambiguous. Germline V gives CDR1 LNHDA, CDR2 SQIVND (reference sequence). The CDR3 covers 13 residues. V lost 6 bases to trimming and J lost 1 base, with 9 bases between them. The CDR3: CASRKPRNTEAFF. CDR3 nucleotide sequence: TGTGCCAGTAGGAAACCGAGGAACACTGAAGCTTTCTTT.

V and J are TRBV28 and TRBJ1-5; D gene uncertain. CDR1 is MDHEN, CDR2 SYDVKM, per germline. The V gene lost 6 bases and the J gene lost 2 bases, with 14 bases spanning the gap. The CDR3 runs to 15 residues. This chain's CDR3 is CASSPEQLGNQPQHF. The DNA of the CDR3 is TGTGCCAGCAGCCCCGAACAGCTGGGCAATCAGCCCCAGCATTTT.

This chain links TRBV3-1 (or the pseudogene TRBV3-2) with TRBJ1-1; D may be TRBD1 (6 bases). Germline V gene lookup returns CDR1 LGHDT and CDR2 YNNKEL (reference sequence). This CDR3 has 13 residues. V was pared by 4 bases and J by 1 base, with 7 bases between. The chain's CDR3 is CASSLQGNTEAFF. CDR3 sequence (DNA): TGTGCCAGCAGCCTACAGGGGAACACTGAAGCTTTCTTT.

The J gene is TRBJ2-3, the V gene TRBV11-2, with D tentatively TRBD2 (6 bases). The CDR3 is made up of 16 amino acids. Trimming left V 0 bases short and J 3 bases short, with 13 bases between. Germline V gene lookup returns CDR1 SGHAT and CDR2 FQNNGV. The CDR3 DNA follows: TGTGCCAGCAGCTTAGAAGCGGGTGCTCGGACAGATACGCAGTATTTT. It codes for CASSLEAGARTDTQYF.

V usage is TRBV4-3 and J usage is TRBJ2-1; perhaps TRBD1 as D (5 bases). The CDR3 sequence is 16 residues long. Trimming removed 3 bases from V and 2 bases from J, with 14 bases in between. Germline assignment: CDR1 LGHNA and CDR2 YSLEER. CDR3 sequence (DNA): TGCGCCAGCAGCCATACATTGCAGGGAACCTACAATGAGCAGTTCTTC. Protein: CASSHTLQGTYNEQFF.

This chain uses TRBV5-5 with TRBJ2-1; no clear D. Germline V CDR1 and CDR2: SGHKS, YYEKEE (reference sequence). V lost 0 bases to trimming and J lost 2 bases, with 3 bases between them. The CDR3 extends over 13 amino acids. The CDR3 reads CASSLEPYNEQFF. In nucleotides, the CDR3 is TGTGCCAGCAGCTTGGAGCCCTACAATGAGCAGTTCTTC.

The chain has TRBV6-1 and TRBJ2-3, with TRBD2 matching 13 bases. Per germline, CDR1 MNHNS and CDR2 SASEGT. This CDR3 is 15 amino acids long. The trim removed 5 bases at V and 9 bases at J, leaving 8 bases unmatched. The CDR3 loop reads CASSSGTSGVFTQYF. CDR3 nucleotide sequence: TGTGCCAGCAGTTCCGGGACTAGCGGGGTGTTCACGCAGTATTTT.

V and J are TRBV24-1 and TRBJ2-3; TRBD1 aligns across 8 bases. The V segment lost 2 bases and the J segment 5 bases; nucleotides outside the gene matches: 8. Germline V gene lookup returns CDR1 KGHDR and CDR2 SFDVKD. This CDR3 region has 16 residues. In DNA, the CDR3 is TGTGCCACCAGTGATTCACGGACAGGGAATGTAGATACGCAGTATTTT. As protein: CATSDSRTGNVDTQYF.

The chain recombines TRBV6-5 with TRBJ2-2; D is perhaps TRBD2 (6 bases). CDR3 length: 15 residues. Trimming stripped 7 bases from V and 0 bases from J, with 12 bases between. Germline loops: CDR1 MNHEY, CDR2 SVGAGI. Here the CDR3 reads CASIGGSANTGELFF. CDR3 sequence (DNA): TGTGCCAGCATAGGAGGGAGCGCGAACACCGGGGAGCTGTTTTTT.

V usage is TRBV3-1 (or the pseudogene TRBV3-2) and J usage is TRBJ2-7; TRBD1 aligns across 7 bases. V dropped 2 bases and J dropped 2; count of bases not matched to a gene: 6. The CDR3 consists of 15 residues. The germline V gene has CDR1 LGHDT and CDR2 YNNKEL (reference sequence). The CDR3 region is CASSQTHRGTYEQYV. Here the CDR3 DNA reads TGTGCCAGCAGCCAAACCCACAGGGGAACCTACGAGCAGTACGTC.

J is TRBJ1-5 and V is TRBV19; D call uncertain. V lost 5 bases, J lost 9 bases, and 11 bases lay in between. Germline assignment: CDR1 LNHDA and CDR2 SQIVND (reference sequence). The CDR3 contains 12 residues. CDR3 residues: CASSALRGPQHF. CDR3 sequence (DNA): TGTGCCAGTAGTGCCCTACGGGGGCCCCAGCATTTT.

The rearrangement uses TRBV13 and TRBJ1-5; 9 bases line up with TRBD1. Unmatched junction bases numbered 8, after V lost 5 bases and J lost 9 bases. Germline values: CDR1 PRHDT, CDR2 FYEKMQ (reference sequence). CDR3 length: 14 amino acids. The CDR3 DNA reads as TGTGCCAGCAGCCCGGGACAGGGTATCAGGCCCCAGCATTTT. Its protein product is CASSPGQGIRPQHF.

This chain joins TRBV29-1 and TRBJ1-4; 8 bases align to TRBD1. Germline V gene sequence: CDR1 SQVTM, CDR2 ANQGSEA. The junction had 4 bases not matched to a gene; V was cut back by 7 bases and J by 3 bases. The CDR3 runs 13 residues. The CDR3 loop reads CSAYRGANEKLFF. The CDR3 DNA is TGCAGCGCTTACAGGGGGGCTAATGAAAAACTGTTTTTT.

The genes are TRBV6-6 and TRBJ1-1; D perhaps matches TRBD1 (5 bases). CDR1 is MNHNY, CDR2 SVGAGI, per germline (reference sequence). With 6 bases removed from V and 1 base from J, the gap between germline ends came to 6 bases. The CDR3 totals 12 residues. CDR3 nucleotides: TGTGCCAGCAGAACAGGGAACACTGAAGCTTTCTTT. Protein: CASRTGNTEAFF.

A few counts support this clone. V and J are TRBV7-2 and TRBJ1-1; unclear D gene. The germline V and J ends were trimmed by 3 bases and 5 bases, with 10 bases remaining between them. From germline, CDR1 is SGHTA and CDR2 FQGNSA. This CDR3 region has 13 residues. In DNA, the CDR3 is TGTGCCAGCAGCTTGTACACGGGGACTGAAGCTTTCTTT. Translating it yields CASSLYTGTEAFF.

The chain employs TRBV29-1 and TRBJ2-1; 8 bases are shared with TRBD1. Germline CDR1 reads SQVTM; CDR2 reads ANQGSEA. With 3 bases clipped from V and 7 bases from J, the junction kept 11 bases outside the gene matches. The CDR3 covers 15 residues. CDR3 sequence reads: CSVEGRTGRRNEQFF. CDR3 DNA: TGCAGCGTTGAGGGGAGGACAGGGAGGAGGAATGAGCAGTTCTTC.

The chain employs TRBV5-1 and TRBJ2-7; 8 bases are a match to TRBD1. J gave up 2 bases and V 0 bases, and 4 bases lay outside the gene matches. The CDR3 extends over 15 amino acids. Germline CDR1 and CDR2: SGHRS and YFSETQ. CDR3 loop: CASSLGTGHTYEQYF. The CDR3 DNA sequence: TGCGCCAGCAGCTTGGGGACAGGGCACACCTACGAGCAGTACTTC.

This clone has only one observation. The chain recombines TRBV5-1 with TRBJ2-1; 7 positions match TRBD2. V lost 4 bases to trimming and J lost 0 bases; unmatched junction nucleotides: 7. The CDR3 is 16 amino acids. CDR1 is SGHRS, CDR2 YFSETQ, per germline. The CDR3 loop is CASSPAGEPSYNEQFF. In DNA form, the CDR3 reads TGCGCCAGCAGCCCCGCGGGAGAACCCTCCTACAATGAGCAGTTCTTC.